The 8 T cell receptor beta chains presented below share a single source sample, sequenced in a study of blood T cell repertoires in COVID-19. Assay: immunoSEQ multiplex PCR; the TCRdb copy retains only in-frame clones and omits some. The sample lists tens of thousands of clones, 75% to 90% occurring once. Sequenced sample: peripheral blood. The receptors shown here come from a human donor in a cohort sampled during active COVID-19.

J is TRBJ1-5 and V is TRBV30; 7 bases align to TRBD1. V dropped 3 bases and J dropped 6; count of bases not matched to a gene: 14. The CDR3 is 16 amino acids. Germline CDR1 GTSNPN, CDR2 SVGIG (reference sequence). The DNA of the CDR3 is TGTGCCTGGAGACGTCCCGGGACAGTCTCGTCTCAGCCCCAGCATTTT. Translated, it gives CAWRRPGTVSSQPQHF.

The rearrangement uses TRBV5-1 and TRBJ2-2, with unresolved D. There are 14 residues in the CDR3. CDR1 and CDR2 from the germline V gene are SGHRS and YFSETQ. V lost 1 base and J 1 base, leaving 5 bases between the germline ends. In DNA, the CDR3 is TGCGCCAGCAGCTTGTCGTGGAACACCGGGGAGCTGTTTTTT. Its translation: CASSLSWNTGELFF.

The chain combines TRBV7-8 with TRBJ2-5; 7 bases line up with TRBD1. Germline V gives CDR1 SGHVS, CDR2 FQNEAQ. This CDR3 has 15 residues. V gave up 5 bases and J gave up 2 bases; unmatched junction bases: 8. The CDR3 loop is CASSPPTGQQETQYF. For the CDR3, the DNA is TGTGCCAGCAGCCCGCCCACGGGACAGCAAGAGACCCAGTACTTC.

This clone appeared a single time. The rearrangement uses TRBV12-3 or TRBV12-4 and TRBJ2-7; 9 bases align to TRBD1. V trimming: 6 bases; J trimming: 2 bases; junction bases outside the gene matches: 2. CDR3 length: 13 residues. In DNA form, the CDR3 reads TGTGCCAGCAGCAGACAGGGGGCCTACGAGCAGTACTTC. Translating gives CASSRQGAYEQYF.

The rearrangement links TRBV9 to TRBJ2-1; 11 bases agree with TRBD2. The germline V gene has CDR1 SGDLS and CDR2 YYNGEE. The trim removed 4 bases at V and 2 bases at J, leaving 2 bases unmatched. This CDR3 contains 15 residues. The DNA for the CDR3 is TGTGCCAGCAGCCTGACTAGCGGGGCCTACAATGAGCAGTTCTTC. Protein product: CASSLTSGAYNEQFF.

In regard to this clone: The junction does not match germline at one end; this may be a read error. Other nucleotide sequences in the sample specify the same CDR3. The rearrangement uses TRBV5-1 and TRBJ2-1; weak D call: TRBD1 (5 bases). CDR3 size: 14 residues. Germline V gene data show CDR1 as SGHRS and CDR2 as YFSETQ. The CDR3 nucleotides are TGCGCCAGCAGCTTGGGCCAGGGTTACAATGAGCAATTCTTC. It translates to CASSLGQGYNEQFF.

This rearrangement joins TRBV5-4 to TRBJ2-1; TRBD2 matches at 9 bases. The germline V gene has CDR1 SGHNT and CDR2 YYREEE (reference sequence). The CDR3 loop spans 15 amino acids. The V segment lost 0 bases and the J segment 2 bases; nucleotides outside the gene matches: 0. As DNA, the CDR3 is TGTGCCAGCAGCTTGGTAGCGGGGGCCTACAATGAGCAGTTCTTC. Amino acids: CASSLVAGAYNEQFF.

The gene calls are TRBV30 and TRBJ1-2, with D perhaps TRBD1 (5 bases). V lost 0 bases and J 5 bases, leaving 7 bases between the germline ends. The CDR3 sequence is 12 residues long. Germline-derived CDR1 and CDR2 are GTSNPN and SVGIG (reference sequence). The CDR3 DNA sequence: TGTGCCTGGAGTGTAAAGGGGTATGGCTACACCTTC. Translating gives CAWSVKGYGYTF. Together with reference TRBV30 and TRBJ1-2, the CDR3 gives the full variable domain: SQTIHQWPATLVQPVGSPLSLECTVEGTSNPNLYWYRQAAGRGLQLLFYSVGIGQISSEVPQNLSASRPQDRQFILSSKKLLLSDSGFYLCAWSVKGYGYTFGSGTRLTVV.